This T cell receptor beta chain stems from a study of monozygotic twins with inflammatory bowel disease. Study outcomes and limitations: It was in IBD patients that TCRbeta diversity (inverse Simpson) was lower than in healthy co-twins. Whether twins were concordant or discordant made no difference to repertoire similarity, possibly from limited power.

Details on this clonotype: Antigen: not known.

TCRdb re-called the 5' RACE reads; every CDR3 protein appears as one record, without DNA. Its clone listing holds approximately 140,000 distinct CDR3 sequences. There are 17 residues in the CDR3. The germline gives CDR1 DFQATT, CDR2 SNEGSKA (reference sequence). This receptor was obtained from a human donor with ulcerative colitis or Crohn's disease, or a healthy co-twin of an affected twin (not recorded which). Sequenced material: blood. V and J are TRBV20-1 and TRBJ2-3; TCRdb proposes TRBD2, but this gene call is untestable without DNA. The CDR3 protein is CSAGLAGGLGGTDTQYF.